These T cell receptor beta chains were read from a single sample in a study of blood T cell repertoires in COVID-19. Assay used: immunoSEQ multiplex PCR; TCRdb lists only in-frame clones, some missing. The sample holds roughly 85,000 clones; 80% to 90% are singletons and the top ten take about 30%. The sequenced sample was peripheral blood. The receptors come from a middle-aged man with active or convalescent COVID-19. Each CDR3 is given with its conserved first and last residue. The order of the fields is J gene, V gene, D gene, clone size, CDR3 protein, CDR3 DNA. The D gene is left open where the match is weak. Part of the rows lack a size; the others show once, few, many or a class for expanded clones.

>TRBJ1-1|TRBV3-1/TRBV3-2|-|once
CASSQAYSRTEAFF
TGTGCCAGCAGCCAAGCCTACAGTCGGACTGAAGCTTTCTTT
>TRBJ1-2|TRBV5-1|-|once
CASSLVRAKTYGYTF
TGCGCCAGCAGCTTGGTCAGGGCCAAGACTTATGGCTACACCTTC
>TRBJ1-1|TRBV12-3/TRBV12-4|-|few
CASSFFRVSTFF
TGTGCCAGCAGTTTTTTCCGGGTATCGACTTTCTTT
>TRBJ2-5|TRBV7-8|TRBD1|-
CASSRTGKETQYF
TGTGCCAGCAGCCGGACAGGGAAAGAGACCCAGTACTTC
>TRBJ2-7|TRBV28|-|-
CASSAGFYEQYF
TGTGCCAGCAGTGCGGGGTTTTACGAGCAGTACTTC
>TRBJ1-1|TRBV18|-|-
CASSGAVNTEAFF
TGTGCCAGCTCGGGGGCAGTGAACACTGAAGCTTTCTTT
>TRBJ2-5|TRBV10-1|TRBD1|once
CASSENTGGVETQYF
TGCGCCAGCAGTGAAAACACAGGGGGCGTAGAGACCCAGTACTTC
>TRBJ2-5|TRBV9|TRBD1|-
CASSSRTGPTETQYF
TGTGCCAGCAGCTCCCGGACAGGGCCGACGGAGACCCAGTACTTC
>TRBJ1-3|TRBV6-2/TRBV6-3|TRBD1|-
CASSHGTDSGNTIYF
TGTGCCAGCAGTCACGGGACAGACTCTGGAAACACCATATATTTT
>TRBJ2-6|TRBV6-5|-|-
CASSYSLDSGANVLTF
TGTGCCAGCAGTTACTCGTTAGACTCTGGGGCCAACGTCCTGACTTTC
>TRBJ1-4|TRBV7-2|TRBD1|-
CASSSDRGRGEKLFF
TGTGCCAGCAGCTCTGACAGGGGCAGGGGTGAAAAACTGTTTTTT
>TRBJ2-5|TRBV5-1|-|-
CASSLTGGVETQYF
TGCGCCAGCAGCTTGACAGGGGGGGTAGAGACCCAGTACTTC
>TRBJ1-4|TRBV12-3/TRBV12-4|-|-
CASSSTGYEKLFF
TGTGCCAGCAGTTCCACAGGGTACGAAAAACTGTTTTTT
>TRBJ2-7|TRBV6-6|TRBD1|-
CASSYSGTGSYEQYF
TGTGCCAGCAGTTACTCCGGGACAGGGTCCTACGAGCAGTACTTC
>TRBJ1-6|TRBV19|-|-
CASSTGSSYNSPLHF
TGTGCCAGTAGTACCGGGAGCTCCTATAATTCACCCCTCCACTTT
>TRBJ1-5|TRBV7-9|TRBD1|-
CASSATSGTGKSNQPQHF
TGTGCCAGCAGCGCTACCTCCGGGACAGGGAAGAGCAATCAGCCCCAGCATTTT